The 24 T cell receptor beta chains in this list originate from one sample, sequenced in a study of blood T cells in healthy people across ages. PCR was performed a second time for 7 to 11 cycles using a sample-barcoded 5' primer and a J-beta primer mix. Using its own MiXCR run on the 5' RACE reads, TCRdb lists one record per CDR3 protein. Among roughly 1,100,000 distinct CDR3 sequences, about 25% were seen once, and the ten largest hold around 0.75%. The same specimen was also included in a second study, on T cells of mothers and their children.

The sample comprised blood. The receptors stem from a girl aged 2 to 10 in good health.

This clonotype appeared a few times. The junction departs from the called germline gene at one end, perhaps through a read error. V gene TRBV28 combines with J gene TRBJ1-3, with 7 bases matching TRBD1. Germline-derived CDR1 and CDR2 are MDHEN and SYDVKM. The CDR3 loop spans 14 amino acids. The CDR3 reads CASSLFLQGNTMYF. The CDR3 bases are TGTGCCAGCAGTTTGTTCTTACAGGGGAACACCATGTATTTT.

The chain combines TRBV7-2 with TRBJ1-3, with D possibly TRBD1 on 5 matching bases. The V gene lost 8 bases and the J gene lost 4 bases, with 15 bases spanning the gap. CDR1 SGHTA and CDR2 FQGNSA come from the germline V gene. This CDR3 has 14 residues. The CDR3 loop is CASALGTMGNTIYF. The CDR3 DNA sequence: TGTGCCAGCGCGCTAGGGACGATGGGAAACACCATATATTTT.

This clonotype was seen a handful of times. The gene calls are TRBV7-6 and TRBJ2-5; possible D gene TRBD2, 5 bases. The length of the CDR3 is 16 residues. V lost 1 base and J 5 bases, leaving 17 bases between the germline ends. Germline values: CDR1 SGHVS, CDR2 FNYEAQ. The CDR3 region is CASSLGRSFSVETQYF. CDR3 in DNA: TGTGCCAGCAGCTTAGGGAGGAGTTTTTCCGTGGAGACCCAGTACTTC.

The chain employs TRBV28 and TRBJ1-6; D not resolved. V dropped 5 bases and J dropped 2 bases, with 19 bases sitting between them. The CDR3 extends over 18 amino acids. CDR1 is MDHEN, CDR2 SYDVKM, per germline. CDR3 nucleotide sequence: TGTGCCAGCAGTGGCAGTGCCCCGCGGACGGCCTATAATTCACCCCTCCACTTT. It encodes CASSGSAPRTAYNSPLHF. The whole variable domain, filled in from reference TRBV28 and TRBJ1-6, reads DVKVTQSSRYLVKRTGEKVFLECVQDMDHENMFWYRQDPGLGLRLIYFSYDVKMKEKGDIPEGYSVSREKKERFSLILESASTNQTSMYLCASSGSAPRTAYNSPLHFGNGTRLTVT.

The chain recombines TRBV14 with TRBJ2-1; the match to TRBD1 covers 8 bases. Trimming took 4 bases from V and 4 from J; bases not matched to a gene: 12. The V gene's germline CDR1 is SGHDN and CDR2 FVKESK. The CDR3 totals 17 residues. DNA for the CDR3: TGTGCCAGCAGCCTATACGACAGGGGCGCGGGGTACAATGAGCAGTTCTTC. It specifies CASSLYDRGAGYNEQFF.

This clonotype occurred many times. V usage is TRBV6-5 and J usage is TRBJ2-6, with D possibly matching TRBD2 (7 bases). Germline V lookup: CDR1 MNHEY, CDR2 SVGAGI. Trimming cost V 6 bases and J 0 bases, with 15 bases left between them. The CDR3 loop spans 17 amino acids. This CDR3 is CASSLMGGRSGANVLTF. In nucleotides, the CDR3 is TGTGCCAGCAGCCTCATGGGGGGGCGCTCTGGGGCCAACGTCCTGACTTTC.

The CDR3 nucleotides read TGCGCCAGCAGCTTGAGGTCGGGGGGTCCAGATACGCAGTATTTT. Translated, it gives CASSLRSGGPDTQYF. V gene TRBV5-1 combines with J gene TRBJ2-3, with 7 bases that match TRBD2. CDR1 and CDR2 from the germline V gene are SGHRS and YFSETQ. Trimming took 1 base from V and 4 from J; bases not matched to a gene: 6. The CDR3 is made up of 15 amino acids.

The J gene is TRBJ2-1, the V gene TRBV9; D possibly matches TRBD1 or TRBD2 (5 bases each). There are 14 residues in the CDR3. CDR1 and CDR2 (germline): SGDLS, YYNGEE. The V end was cut by 4 bases, the J end by 5 bases, with 13 bases between. CDR3 amino acids: CASSIPGTHNEQFF. The CDR3 DNA reads as TGTGCCAGCAGCATACCCGGGACCCACAATGAGCAGTTCTTC.

This rearrangement joins TRBV7-8 to TRBJ1-1; tentatively, D is TRBD1 (6 bases). Trimming shortened V by 1 base and J by 1 base, and 10 bases separated the two germline ends. This CDR3 is 15 amino acids long. The germline V gene encodes CDR1 SGHVS and CDR2 FQNEAQ. CDR3 sequence (DNA): TGTGCCAGCAGCTTAGTAACAGGGAGGAACACTGAAGCTTTCTTT. Protein: CASSLVTGRNTEAFF.

Only a few counts were recorded for this clonotype. The genes are TRBV12-3 or TRBV12-4 and TRBJ2-5; 8 positions match TRBD1. The J call is in doubt because the DNA end fits TRBJ2-7 better. This CDR3 spans 16 amino acids. The CDR3 region has the DNA TGTGCCAGCAGTCCCGGACAGGGAAAGGGCTCCTACGAGCAGTACTTC. As protein: CASSPGQGKGSYEQYF.

The chain recombines TRBV7-2 with TRBJ2-1; D is unresolved. Germline V CDR1 and CDR2: SGHTA, FQGNSA. The CDR3 is made up of 16 amino acids. Deletions cut 4 bases from V and 0 bases from J, with 13 bases between. The CDR3 spells CASSSGPGSSYNEQFF. CDR3 bases: TGTGCCAGCAGCTCCGGGCCAGGCAGCTCCTACAATGAGCAGTTCTTC. Drawing the rest from reference TRBV7-2 and TRBJ2-1, the complete variable domain is GAGVSQSPSNKVTEKGKDVELRCDPISGHTALYWYRQSLGQGLEFLIYFQGNSAPDKSGLPSDRFSAERTGGSVSTLTIQRTQQEDSAVYLCASSSGPGSSYNEQFFGPGTRLTVL.

V usage is TRBV6-5 and J usage is TRBJ1-2; tentatively, D is TRBD1 (5 bases). V lost 5 bases to trimming and J lost 7 bases, with 17 bases between them. This CDR3 contains 14 residues. Germline V CDR1 and CDR2: MNHEY, SVGAGI. The chain's CDR3 is CASSMNFRDFGYTF. The CDR3 nucleotides read TGTGCCAGCAGTATGAACTTCAGGGATTTTGGCTACACCTTC.

The count of this clonotype is one. The J gene is TRBJ2-7, the V gene TRBV25-1, with a possible D match to TRBD2 (6 bases). V lost 7 bases and J 6 bases, leaving 16 bases between the germline ends. CDR1 and CDR2 (germline): MGHDK, SYGVNS. CDR3 length: 13 amino acids. CDR3 region: CASTGVGVGEQYF. In nucleotides, the CDR3 is TGTGCCAGCACGGGGGTAGGGGTAGGCGAGCAGTACTTC.

The genes are TRBV10-2 and TRBJ2-1, with D perhaps matching TRBD2 (6 bases). The better agreement between TRBJ2-7 and the DNA end casts doubt on the J call. The CDR3 sequence is 15 residues long. In germline, CDR1 is WSHSY, CDR2 SAAADI. CDR3 DNA: TGCGCCAGCAGTATGGCGGGGAGGAGCTCCTACGAGCAGTACTTC. Protein sequence: CASSMAGRSSYEQYF.

The genes are TRBV29-1 and TRBJ2-7; 9 bases map to TRBD1. The CDR3 spans 12 residues. CDR1 SQVTM and CDR2 ANQGSEA come from the germline V gene. The trim removed 5 bases at V and 4 bases at J, leaving 3 bases unmatched. The CDR3 region is CSVRQGEYEQYF. In DNA, the CDR3 is TGCAGCGTTCGACAGGGGGAGTACGAGCAGTACTTC.

This clonotype has just a few counts. The chain joins TRBV10-3 to TRBJ2-1, with D maybe TRBD1 (7 bases). The J call may not be correct, given that the DNA end is closer to TRBJ2-5. CDR3 length: 15 residues. Germline assignment: CDR1 ENHRY and CDR2 SYGVKD. The CDR3 sequence is CAISESRTGGETQYF. Here the CDR3 DNA reads TGTGCCATCAGTGAGTCCAGGACAGGAGGGGAGACCCAGTACTTC.

This sequence joins TRBV10-3 and TRBJ1-6; TRBD1 matches at 9 bases. CDR3 length equals 13 residues. Looked up from germline, CDR1 is ENHRY and CDR2 is SYGVKD. V shed 6 bases, J shed 10 bases, and the junction held 4 bases outside the gene matches. CDR3 coding DNA: TGTGCCATCAGGGGACAGGGAGGCTCACCCCTCCACTTT. Translating it yields CAIRGQGGSPLHF.

There are many counts of this clonotype. The chain is built from TRBV27 and TRBJ2-1; 7 bases agree with TRBD2. Germline trimming cut 1 base from V and 4 bases from J; bases unmatched to any gene: 4. This CDR3 comprises 15 residues. The V gene's germline CDR1 is MNHEY and CDR2 SMNVEV (reference sequence). The CDR3: CASSLLAGIYNEQFF. CDR3 sequence (DNA): TGTGCCAGCAGTTTATTAGCGGGTATATACAATGAGCAGTTCTTC.

This clonotype was picked up a small number of times. The V gene is TRBV6-6, the J gene TRBJ2-1; D is ambiguous. Trimming took off 10 bases at V and 10 bases at J, with 14 bases between the two ends. The CDR3 totals 11 residues. CDR1 is MNHNY, CDR2 SVGAGI, per germline (reference sequence). Here the CDR3 reads CATAPNLEQFF. The CDR3 DNA reads as TGTGCCACCGCTCCCAATTTGGAGCAGTTCTTC.

This clonotype appeared a few times. The chain uses TRBV20-1 and TRBJ2-6; D tentatively reads TRBD1 or TRBD2 (5 bases each). CDR1 and CDR2 from the germline V gene are DFQATT and SNEGSKA (reference sequence). The CDR3 spans 16 residues. V was cut by 0 bases and J by 1 base, with 10 bases left in between. CDR3 in DNA: TGCAGTGCTAGAGATGTGAGGGGTTCTGGGGCCAACGTCCTGACTTTC. It translates to CSARDVRGSGANVLTF.

This clonotype was observed once. J is TRBJ1-1 and V is TRBV19, with 9 positions matching TRBD1. The CDR3 is 13 residues long. Germline CDR1 LNHDA, CDR2 SQIVND (reference sequence). Trimming took 7 bases from V and 4 from J; bases not matched to a gene: 4. CDR3 amino acids: CASKRTGATEAFF. The CDR3 nucleotides read TGTGCCAGTAAAAGGACAGGGGCCACTGAAGCTTTCTTT.

This clonotype was observed a few times. The chain couples TRBV28 to TRBJ1-3; the D is unclear. Trimming took 4 bases from V and 4 from J, leaving 14 bases between them. Germline values: CDR1 MDHEN, CDR2 SYDVKM. There are 15 residues in the CDR3. The CDR3 sequence: CASSYIGSRGNTIYF. The CDR3 DNA reads TGTGCCAGCAGTTATATCGGTTCGAGGGGAAACACCATATATTTT.

In its sample, this clonotype was seen a few times. The rearrangement joins TRBV20-1 to TRBJ2-5; 10 bases fit TRBD2. The CDR3 runs 15 residues. From germline, CDR1 is DFQATT and CDR2 SNEGSKA (reference sequence). Germline trimming cut 5 bases from V and 5 bases from J; bases unmatched to any gene: 11. CDR3 DNA: TGCAGTGCTTCCCGGGTAGCGGGAGGCGGGGAGACCCAGTACTTC. It is translated as CSASRVAGGGETQYF.

The chain recombines TRBV6-1 with TRBJ2-1; D unresolved. The CDR3 has 14 residues. V lost 1 base to trimming and J lost 8 bases, with 12 bases between them. The V gene's germline CDR1 is MNHNS and CDR2 SASEGT. Here the CDR3 DNA reads TGTGCCAGCAGTGAAGTTGAATACCCCGATGAGCAGTTCTTC. It encodes CASSEVEYPDEQFF.